A selection of T cell receptor beta chains follows, all from one sample in a study of blood T cell repertoires in COVID-19. Sequencing was performed with immunoSEQ multiplex PCR; in TCRdb, only in-frame clones are kept and a portion is missing. Seen here are 75,000 to 85,000 clones, about 90% observed once, and the top ten hold roughly 5.9%. Sequencing input: peripheral blood. These receptor sequences come from a man between 45 and 60 years old with active COVID-19. The CDR3 runs from the conserved cysteine through the conserved F or W. The D gene is left open where the match is weak. The size of a clone is reported for some rows only, either as once, few or many, or as a class for expanded clones.

V	size	J	D	DNA	CDR3
TRBV28	.	TRBJ1-1	TRBD1	TGTGCCAGCAGTCCCGGGACAGGGGACACTGAAGCTTTCTTT	CASSPGTGDTEAFF
TRBV4-1	.	TRBJ2-1	.	TGCGCCAGCAGCCAAGGGGGGGGGCGCTTCAATGAGCAGTTCTTC	CASSQGGGRFNEQFF
TRBV29-1	.	TRBJ2-7	TRBD2	TGCAGCGTCAGGACTAGCGGGAACTCCTACGAGCAGTACTTC	CSVRTSGNSYEQYF
TRBV10-3	.	TRBJ2-1	TRBD1	TGTGCCATCAGTCAGACGGACAGGGGAAACAATGAGCAGTTCTTC	CAISQTDRGNNEQFF
TRBV28	.	TRBJ1-2	.	TGTGCCAGCATACTTCGTCCCACGGGAGGGGGATCCTACACCTTC	CASILRPTGGGSYTF
TRBV6-5	few	TRBJ1-6	.	TGTGCCAGCAGAAAACAGGGATCGGAGAATTCACCCCTCCACTTT	CASRKQGSENSPLHF
TRBV12-3/TRBV12-4	.	TRBJ1-2	.	TGTGCCAGCAGTCTTAACTATGGCTACACCTTC	CASSLNYGYTF
TRBV28	.	TRBJ2-3	TRBD2	TGTGCCAGCAGTTTATGGTCGGCGGGGGAAGGCACAGATACGCAGTATTTT	CASSLWSAGEGTDTQYF
TRBV10-3	.	TRBJ2-3	TRBD2	TGTGCCATCAGTGCCGGGACTAGCGGCGGTACGCAGTATTTT	CAISAGTSGGTQYF
TRBV11-2	.	TRBJ2-3	TRBD2	TGTGCCAGCAGCTTAGATCCAGCGGGGGGGCTAGATACGCAGTATTTT	CASSLDPAGGLDTQYF
TRBV27	.	TRBJ2-1	TRBD2	TGTGCCAGCCGCCTCCTACCGGGGACTAGCGACCATGAGCAGTTCTTC	CASRLLPGTSDHEQFF
TRBV7-2	.	TRBJ1-3	TRBD1	TGTGCCAGCAGTCAAAGACAGGGGCGATCTGGAAACACCATATATTTT	CASSQRQGRSGNTIYF
TRBV28	.	TRBJ2-7	TRBD1	TGTGCCAGCAGTTTATACCCAGGGGGTGATAACGAGCAGTACTTC	CASSLYPGGDNEQYF
TRBV29-1	few	TRBJ2-1	.	TGCAGCGTTGGCCGGGGGGCAGGACGCTCCTACAATGAGCAGTTCTTC	CSVGRGAGRSYNEQFF
TRBV28	.	TRBJ1-3	.	TGTGCCAGCAGGATCACTCTGAGCTCTGGAAACACCATATATTTT	CASRITLSSGNTIYF
TRBV30	.	TRBJ1-2	.	TGTGCCTGGAGTCCCGGGGGGGAGCGTGGCTACACCTTC	CAWSPGGERGYTF
TRBV3-1/TRBV3-2	.	TRBJ2-7	.	TGTGCCAGCAGGAGGGCTGACGAGCAGTACTTC	CASRRADEQYF
TRBV5-1	.	TRBJ2-1	TRBD2	TGCGCCAGCAGCTTGGGACTAGCGGGGAGCAATGAGCAGTTCTTC	CASSLGLAGSNEQFF
TRBV11-3	.	TRBJ2-1	TRBD1	TGTGCCAGCAGCATGGACAGGGGGAACTACAATGAGCAGTTCTTC	CASSMDRGNYNEQFF
TRBV6-2/TRBV6-3	.	TRBJ2-6	.	TGTGCCAGCAGTGATGACAGTGGGGGGGCATTCTCTGGGGCCAACGTCCTGACTTTC	CASSDDSGGAFSGANVLTF
TRBV6-5	.	TRBJ1-6	TRBD1	TGTGCCAGCGAAAGGGACAGTAATTCACCCCTCCACTTT	CASERDSNSPLHF
TRBV5-6	.	TRBJ2-7	.	TGTGCCAGCAGCTTGGGCAGGGCAGTGGGGGAGCAGTACTTC	CASSLGRAVGEQYF
TRBV7-2	.	TRBJ1-1	.	TGTGCCAGCAGCTTAGGGGGAGGGCAGAACACTGAAGCTTTCTTT	CASSLGGGQNTEAFF